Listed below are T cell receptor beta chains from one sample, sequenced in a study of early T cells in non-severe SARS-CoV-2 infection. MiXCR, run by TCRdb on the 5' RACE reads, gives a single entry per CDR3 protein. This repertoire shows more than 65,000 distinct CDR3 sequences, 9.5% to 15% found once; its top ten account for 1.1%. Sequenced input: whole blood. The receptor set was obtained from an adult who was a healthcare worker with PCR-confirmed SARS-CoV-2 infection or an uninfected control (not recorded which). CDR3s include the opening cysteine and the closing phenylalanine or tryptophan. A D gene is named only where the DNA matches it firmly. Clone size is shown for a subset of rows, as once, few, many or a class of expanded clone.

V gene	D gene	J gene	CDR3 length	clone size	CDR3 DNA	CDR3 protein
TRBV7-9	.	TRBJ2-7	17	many	TGTGCCAGCAGCTTAGCGCTAGGGAACAGGGCTGACTACGAGCAGTACTTC	CASSLALGNRADYEQYF
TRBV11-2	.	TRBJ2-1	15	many	TGTGCCAGCAGCCAAAAGACGGGGACATACAATGAGCAGTTCTTC	CASSQKTGTYNEQFF
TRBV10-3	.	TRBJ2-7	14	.	TGTGCCATCAGTGACGAGGGGGGCTCCTACGAGCAGTACTTC	CAISDEGGSYEQYF
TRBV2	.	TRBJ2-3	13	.	TGTGCCAGCAGTCCCCAGGGGACAGATACGCAGTATTTT	CASSPQGTDTQYF
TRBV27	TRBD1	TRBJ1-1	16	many	TGTGCCAGCAGTTCACCCAAAGACAGGGGGGGAACTGAAGCTTTCTTT	CASSSPKDRGGTEAFF
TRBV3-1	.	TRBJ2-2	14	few	TGTGCCAGCATTTCGGGGGCCAACACCGGGGAGCTGTTTTTT	CASISGANTGELFF
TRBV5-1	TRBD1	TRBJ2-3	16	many	TGCGCCAGCAGCTTGGTCGGGACAGGGGTACTGGATACGCAGTATTTT	CASSLVGTGVLDTQYF
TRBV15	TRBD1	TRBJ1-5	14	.	TGTGCCACCGATATAAGGGGGCGGCGGCAGCCCCAGCATTTT	CATDIRGRRQPQHF
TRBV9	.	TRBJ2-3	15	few	TGTGCCAGCAGCGTAGCTTTGGGGGCCGCGGATACGCAGTATTTT	CASSVALGAADTQYF
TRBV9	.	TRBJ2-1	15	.	TGTGCCAGCAGCGTGGCGGGACCCTCCTACAATGAGCAGTTCTTC	CASSVAGPSYNEQFF
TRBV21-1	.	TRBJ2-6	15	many	TGTGCCAGCAGCAAGGTACCAGGTGGGGCCAACGTCCTGACTTTC	CASSKVPGGANVLTF
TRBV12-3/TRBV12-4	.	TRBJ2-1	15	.	TGTGCCAGCAGTCGTAGCGCCGATCCCTACAATGAGCAGTTCTTC	CASSRSADPYNEQFF
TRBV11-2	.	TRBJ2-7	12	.	TGTGCCAGCAGCTCCCGGGACGGCGAGCAGTACTTC	CASSSRDGEQYF
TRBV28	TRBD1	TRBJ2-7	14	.	TGTGCCAGCAGTTTCCCCGACAGGGGATACGAGCAGTACTTC	CASSFPDRGYEQYF
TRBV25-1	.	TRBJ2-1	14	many	TGTGCCAGCAGGGCCCAGGGGACCGGCAATGAGCAGTTCTTC	CASRAQGTGNEQFF
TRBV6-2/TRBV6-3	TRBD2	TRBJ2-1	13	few	TGTGCCAGCAGTTACGTCCTAGCGGGAGGGTGGTTCTTC	CASSYVLAGGWFF
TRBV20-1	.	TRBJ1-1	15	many	TGCAGTGCTAGAGCGGCTGGACGCGGGTACACTGAAGCTTTCTTT	CSARAAGRGYTEAFF
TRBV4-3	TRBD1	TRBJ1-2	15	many	TGCGCCAGCAGCCACCAAAGACAGGGGCTCAGCGGCTACACCTTC	CASSHQRQGLSGYTF
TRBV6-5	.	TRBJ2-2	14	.	TGTGCCAGCAGTTGGCGGGCTACAAGCGGGGAGCTGTTTTTT	CASSWRATSGELFF
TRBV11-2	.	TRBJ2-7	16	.	TGTGCCAGCAGCTCAAACCGACGGTTTTTAGGGTACGAGCAGTACTTC	CASSSNRRFLGYEQYF
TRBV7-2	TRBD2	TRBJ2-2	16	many	TGTGCCAGCAGCTTAAGTTCGGGAGGGAACACCGGGGAGCTGTTTTTT	CASSLSSGGNTGELFF
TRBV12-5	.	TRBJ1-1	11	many	TGTGCTAGTGCCCCAAACACTGAAGCTTTCTTT	CASAPNTEAFF
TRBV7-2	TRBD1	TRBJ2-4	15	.	TGTGCCAGCAGCTTAGGGGACAGAGAGGAAAACATTCAGTACTTC	CASSLGDREENIQYF
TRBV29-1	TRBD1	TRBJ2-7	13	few	TGCAGCGTGCGGGACAGGGGAGGGTACGAGCAGTACTTC	CSVRDRGGYEQYF
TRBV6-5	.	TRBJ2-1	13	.	TGTGCCAGCAGTCTCGAGGGTCCAAATGAGCAGTTCTTC	CASSLEGPNEQFF
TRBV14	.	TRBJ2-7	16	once	TGTGCCAGCAGCCAAGTGGCGGGGAGCTCTTCCTACGAGCAGTACTTC	CASSQVAGSSSYEQYF
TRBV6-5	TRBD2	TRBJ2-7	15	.	TGTGCCAGCAGTTACGGGACTAGCGGGAAGGACGAGCAGTACTTC	CASSYGTSGKDEQYF
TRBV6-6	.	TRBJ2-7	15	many	TGTGCCAGCAGTCCCACGGGGCTAACGGCGGGGGAGCAGTACTTC	CASSPTGLTAGEQYF
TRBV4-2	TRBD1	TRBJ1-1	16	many	TGTGCCAGCAGCCAGCTACAGGGGGCAGTGGCCACTGAAGCTTTCTTT	CASSQLQGAVATEAFF
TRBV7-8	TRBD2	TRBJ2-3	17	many	TGTGCCAGCAGCATCGATTGGCTAGCGGGAGTCTGGGATACGCAGTATTTT	CASSIDWLAGVWDTQYF
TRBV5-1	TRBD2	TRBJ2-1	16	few	TGCGCCAGCAGCGTGCAAGTAGCGGGAGTAGGCGGTGAGCAGTTCTTC	CASSVQVAGVGGEQFF
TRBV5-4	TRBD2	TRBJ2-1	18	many	TGTGCCAGCAGCTCCGGAGGTTCCAGCGGGGGTCGGTACAATGAGCAGTTCTTC	CASSSGGSSGGRYNEQFF
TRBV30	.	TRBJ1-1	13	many	TGTGCCTGGAGTGTCCAGGGGAACACTGAAGCTTTCTTT	CAWSVQGNTEAFF
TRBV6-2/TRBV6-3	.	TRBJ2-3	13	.	TGTGCCAGCAAAGAAAGGGGCACAGATACGCAGTATTTT	CASKERGTDTQYF
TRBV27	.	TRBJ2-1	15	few	TGTGCCAGCAGTTTTCAAGCAAGCTCCTACAATGAGCAGTTCTTC	CASSFQASSYNEQFF
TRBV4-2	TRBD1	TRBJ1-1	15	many	TGTGCCAGCAGCCAAAGTGAGGGACAGGGCCGGGCAGCTTTCTTT	CASSQSEGQGRAAFF
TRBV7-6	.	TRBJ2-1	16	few	TGTGCCAGCAGCTTAGTTGGGGGGCCTCGGGCCAATGAGCAGTTCTTC	CASSLVGGPRANEQFF
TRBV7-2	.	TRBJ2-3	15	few	TGTGCCAGCAGCTTAGTTTACGCATCCACAGATACGCAGTATTTT	CASSLVYASTDTQYF
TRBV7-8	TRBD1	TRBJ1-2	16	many	TGTGCCAGCAGCAGATGGGACAGCACGGGGGACTATGGCTACACCTTC	CASSRWDSTGDYGYTF
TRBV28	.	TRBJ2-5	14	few	TGTGCCAGCACCCTGAGCTTTAGCAGGGAGACCCAGTACTTC	CASTLSFSRETQYF
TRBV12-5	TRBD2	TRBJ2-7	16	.	TGTGCTAGTGGCTATAGCGGGACAACGAATACCTACGAGCAGTACTTC	CASGYSGTTNTYEQYF
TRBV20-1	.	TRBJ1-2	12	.	TGCAGTGCCCGGAAGAGTAACTATGGCTACACCTTC	CSARKSNYGYTF
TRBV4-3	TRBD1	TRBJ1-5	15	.	TGCGCCAGCAGCCAAGATAAGGGGGCGTATCAGCCCCAGCATTTT	CASSQDKGAYQPQHF
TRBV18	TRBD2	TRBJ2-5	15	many	TGTGCCAGCTCACCGAACGGGAGGGATGGGAAGACCCAGTACTTC	CASSPNGRDGKTQYF
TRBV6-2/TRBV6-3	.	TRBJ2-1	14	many	TGTGCCAGCAGTAATGGGAGCTCCTACAATGAGCAGTTCTTC	CASSNGSSYNEQFF
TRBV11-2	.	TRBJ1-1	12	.	TGTGCCAGCAGCGTAGTTTGGCGTGAAGCTTTCTTT	CASSVVWREAFF
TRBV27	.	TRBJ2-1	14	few	TGTGCCAGCAGTTTATTAGAGGGCTACAATGAGCAGTTCTTC	CASSLLEGYNEQFF
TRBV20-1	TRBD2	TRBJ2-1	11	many	TGCAGTGCTAGAGGGGGGACTAGCAAGTTCTTC	CSARGGTSKFF
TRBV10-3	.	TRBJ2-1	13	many	TGTGCCATCAGTGAGTTAGGAGAGAATGAGCAGTTCTTC	CAISELGENEQFF
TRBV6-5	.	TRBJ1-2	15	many	TGTGCCAGCAGTTACTCTAACCCCCTCCGAGATGGCTACACCTTC	CASSYSNPLRDGYTF
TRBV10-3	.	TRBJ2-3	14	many	TGTGCCATCAGTGAAGGCGGAAACACAGATACGCAGTATTTT	CAISEGGNTDTQYF
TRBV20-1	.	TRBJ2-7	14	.	TGCAGTGCAACAAGGGGGACTAACTCCTACGAGCAGTACTTC	CSATRGTNSYEQYF
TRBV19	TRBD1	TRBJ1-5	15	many	TGTGCCAGTAGGATGACAGGGGGTCTCCATCAGCCCCAGCATTTT	CASRMTGGLHQPQHF
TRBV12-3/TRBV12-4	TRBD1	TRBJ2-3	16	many	TGTGCCAGCAGTCCTATCGGGACAGGTAGCACAGATACGCAGTATTTT	CASSPIGTGSTDTQYF
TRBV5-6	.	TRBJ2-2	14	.	TGTGCCAGCAGCTTGGCGAAGAACACCGGGGAGCTGTTTTTT	CASSLAKNTGELFF
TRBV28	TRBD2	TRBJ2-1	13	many	TGTGCCAGCAGTCCCGGGGGGTACAATGAGCAGTTCTTC	CASSPGGYNEQFF
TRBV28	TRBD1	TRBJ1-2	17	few	TGTGCCAGCAGGGAAAGACAGGGACTACTTTCTCGCGGTGGCTACACCTTC	CASRERQGLLSRGGYTF